The 25 T cell receptor beta chains below come from one sample, sequenced in a study of blood T cell repertoires in COVID-19. Profiled with immunoSEQ multiplex PCR; TCRdb holds only in-frame clones, not every one. The sample shows 110,000 to 150,000 clones, around 80% of them seen only once. Sequencing was carried out using peripheral blood. The receptors here all came from a man aged 55 to 70 with acute or convalescent COVID-19.

This rearrangement joins TRBV29-1 to TRBJ1-1; possibly TRBD1 for D (5 bases). The CDR3 sequence is 12 residues long. Germline CDR1 is SQVTM and CDR2 is ANQGSEA. The V and J ends lost 5 bases and 2 bases respectively, with 9 bases between them. CDR3 protein: CSVSGTNTEAFF. The CDR3 DNA is TGCAGCGTTTCCGGGACTAACACTGAAGCTTTCTTT.

V is TRBV19 and J is TRBJ1-5; perhaps TRBD1 as D (5 bases). The CDR3 has 14 amino acids. Deletions cut 3 bases from V and 0 bases from J, with 6 bases between. Germline CDR1 and CDR2: LNHDA and SQIVND (reference sequence). This CDR3 reads CASSIQGSNQPQHF. The CDR3 region has the DNA TGTGCCAGTAGTATTCAGGGTAGCAATCAGCCCCAGCATTTT.

The chain has TRBV7-9 and TRBJ1-1, with 10 bases that match TRBD1. This CDR3 has 14 amino acids. Germline CDR1 is SEHNR and CDR2 is FQNEAQ (reference sequence). With 3 bases clipped from V and 6 bases from J, the junction kept 4 bases outside the gene matches. The CDR3 DNA follows: TGTGCCAGCAGCTTGGACAGGGGGACCGCTGAAGCTTTCTTT. It translates to CASSLDRGTAEAFF.

The chain joins TRBV18 to TRBJ2-3; a weak D match, TRBD2 (7 bases). This CDR3 region has 14 residues. V was clipped by 0 bases and J by 5 bases, with 9 bases between them. Germline V gene lookup returns CDR1 KGHSH and CDR2 LQKENI. In nucleotides, the CDR3 is TGTGCCAGCTCACCACCGGGAGGGGGAGATACGCAGTATTTT. Translated: CASSPPGGGDTQYF.

The rearrangement uses TRBV6-4 and TRBJ1-1; no firm D call. Per germline, CDR1 MRHNA and CDR2 SNTAGT. V was pared by 6 bases and J by 1 base, with 15 bases between. CDR3 length: 15 residues. CDR3 loop: CASRAENWRNTEAFF. The CDR3 DNA reads as TGTGCCAGCAGGGCAGAAAATTGGAGGAACACTGAAGCTTTCTTT.

The rearrangement joins TRBV4-2 to TRBJ1-6; 8 bases fit TRBD1. Germline trimming cut 3 bases from V and 7 bases from J; bases unmatched to any gene: 8. This CDR3 comprises 16 residues. Germline-derived CDR1 and CDR2 are LGHNA and YNFKEQ. This chain's CDR3 is CASSQLQGEGNSPLHF. DNA for the CDR3: TGTGCCAGCAGCCAGTTACAGGGGGAAGGGAATTCACCCCTCCACTTT.

The rearrangement links TRBV12-3 or TRBV12-4 to TRBJ2-7; a possible D gene is TRBD2 (6 bases). V lost 4 bases, J lost 5 bases, and 12 bases lay in between. The CDR3 runs to 13 residues. CDR3 region: CASSSTSSHEQYF. The CDR3 DNA reads as TGTGCCAGCAGTTCCACTAGCAGCCACGAGCAGTACTTC.

The rearrangement uses TRBV29-1 and TRBJ2-7; 9 nucleotides match TRBD2. From germline, CDR1 is SQVTM and CDR2 ANQGSEA. This CDR3 region has 15 residues. J was trimmed by 7 bases and V by 0 bases; bases with no gene match: 10. CDR3: CSVEDRGSGRDEQYF. CDR3 DNA: TGCAGCGTTGAAGATCGAGGTAGCGGGAGAGATGAGCAGTACTTC.

The chain carries TRBV2 and TRBJ1-5; the D is unclear. The V gene's germline CDR1 is SNHLY and CDR2 FYNNEI. V lost 2 bases and J 9 bases, leaving 17 bases between the germline ends. There are 15 residues in the CDR3. The DNA for the CDR3 is TGTGCCAGCAGTGAATGGGGAGACGCCAAGAGGCCCCAGCATTTT. Its protein is CASSEWGDAKRPQHF.

V and J are TRBV7-9 and TRBJ2-3; 8 bases agree with TRBD2. With 11 bases clipped from V and 1 base from J, the junction kept 11 bases outside the gene matches. Germline V CDR1 and CDR2: SEHNR, FQNEAQ (reference sequence). The CDR3 totals 15 residues. CDR3 bases: TGTGCCTCGGGGGGGGCTTTACTCCGCACAGATACGCAGTATTTT. It encodes CASGGALLRTDTQYF. Full variable domain (rest looked up from reference TRBV7-9 and TRBJ2-3): DTGVSQNPRHKITKRGQNVTFRCDPISEHNRLYWYRQTLGQGPEFLTYFQNEAQLEKSRLLSDRFSAERPKGSFSTLEIQRTEQGDSAMYLCASGGALLRTDTQYFGPGTRLTVL.

The genes are TRBV18 and TRBJ2-7; 10 bases match TRBD2. The J segment lost 4 bases and the V segment lost 0 bases, leaving 3 bases of the junction unmatched. Looked up from germline, CDR1 is KGHSH and CDR2 is LQKENI. This CDR3 is 15 amino acids long. Here the CDR3 reads CASSPPSGRGYEQYF. CDR3 DNA sequence: TGTGCCAGCTCACCACCAAGCGGGAGGGGGTACGAGCAGTACTTC.

The chain uses TRBV28 and TRBJ2-2, with D possibly matching TRBD1 (7 bases). The CDR3 is made up of 15 amino acids. Trimming took off 5 bases at V and 6 bases at J, with 16 bases between the two ends. Per germline, CDR1 MDHEN and CDR2 SYDVKM. The CDR3 bases are TGTGCCAGCAGTCCCCAGGGGGGTCCCCCCGGGGAGCTGTTTTTT. Its translation is CASSPQGGPPGELFF.

The rearrangement links TRBV28 to TRBJ1-4; no clear D gene. The CDR3 totals 10 residues. Germline lookup yields CDR1 MDHEN and CDR2 SYDVKM. Trimming removed 7 bases from V and 8 bases from J, with 5 bases in between. Here the CDR3 reads CASMAEKLFF. The CDR3 DNA reads TGTGCCAGCATGGCAGAAAAACTGTTTTTT.

Here the CDR3 reads CASSQALTYEQYF. The CDR3 region has the DNA TGTGCCAGCAGCCAAGCCCTAACCTACGAGCAGTACTTC. This chain joins TRBV3-1 (or the pseudogene TRBV3-2) and TRBJ2-7; D not resolved. Trimming cost V 1 base and J 2 bases, with 6 bases left between them. In germline, CDR1 is LGHDT, CDR2 YNNKEL (reference sequence). This CDR3 is 13 amino acids long.

The gene calls are TRBV9 and TRBJ2-3; 12 nucleotides align to TRBD2. The CDR3 is 17 amino acids. Trimming at V came to 2 bases and at J to 0 bases, leaving 4 bases not matched to a gene. CDR1 is SGDLS and CDR2 is YYNGEE in the germline V gene. CDR3 protein: CASSVGLAGGSTDTQYF. CDR3 sequence (DNA): TGTGCCAGCAGCGTTGGGCTAGCGGGAGGGAGCACAGATACGCAGTATTTT.

This clone has only a few counts. The chain has TRBV27 and TRBJ1-2; 12 positions match TRBD1. The CDR3 runs 15 residues. Germline V gives CDR1 MNHEY, CDR2 SMNVEV (reference sequence). Trimming at V came to 1 base and at J to 5 bases, leaving 2 bases not matched to a gene. This CDR3 reads CASSLLGQGAYGYTF. The CDR3 DNA is TGTGCCAGCAGTTTATTGGGACAGGGGGCTTATGGCTACACCTTC.

This clone was observed a few times. The chain carries TRBV19 and TRBJ2-3; TRBD2 matches 11 bases. The V segment lost 7 bases and the J segment 4 bases; nucleotides outside the gene matches: 10. This CDR3 has 16 residues. Germline values: CDR1 LNHDA, CDR2 SQIVND (reference sequence). The CDR3 protein is CASTSLAGGHPDTQYF. For the CDR3, the DNA is TGTGCCAGTACCAGCCTAGCGGGAGGCCACCCAGATACGCAGTATTTT.

The chain couples TRBV7-2 to TRBJ2-3; 12 positions match TRBD2. V lost 5 bases and J lost 2; bases outside the gene matches: 2. CDR1 SGHTA and CDR2 FQGNSA come from the germline V gene. The CDR3 length is 15 residues. The CDR3 DNA reads as TGTGCCAGCAGCAGGACTAGCGGGATCACAGATACGCAGTATTTT. Translation gives CASSRTSGITDTQYF.

The chain joins TRBV4-1 to TRBJ2-3; D is perhaps TRBD1 (6 bases). V was clipped by 0 bases and J by 1 base, with 14 bases between them. The CDR3 contains 17 residues. Germline CDR1 is MGHRA and CDR2 is YSYEKL. DNA for the CDR3: TGCGCCAGCAGCCAAGATGGCCCAGGGGCGGGCACAGATACGCAGTATTTT. This encodes CASSQDGPGAGTDTQYF.

This clone was detected a few times. The rearrangement uses TRBV29-1 and TRBJ1-6; TRBD1 agrees at 7 bases. The CDR3 spans 12 residues. In germline, CDR1 is SQVTM, CDR2 ANQGSEA. J was trimmed by 8 bases and V by 5 bases; bases with no gene match: 3. CDR3 residues: CSVRQGDSPLHF. Here the CDR3 DNA reads TGCAGCGTTAGACAGGGTGATTCACCCCTCCACTTT.

The rearrangement links TRBV5-1 to TRBJ2-5; TRBD2 matches at 7 bases. J was trimmed by 2 bases and V by 0 bases; bases with no gene match: 4. The CDR3 is 15 amino acids. Germline CDR1 SGHRS, CDR2 YFSETQ. The CDR3: CASSLESSGQETQYF. CDR3 in DNA: TGCGCCAGCAGCTTGGAGAGTAGCGGGCAAGAGACCCAGTACTTC.

J is TRBJ2-7 and V is TRBV7-2; 8 positions match TRBD1. This CDR3 region has 14 residues. The germline CDR1 and CDR2 sequences are SGHTA and FQGNSA. V gave up 3 bases and J gave up 1 base; unmatched junction bases: 2. CDR3 nucleotide sequence: TGTGCCAGCAGCTTGCAGGGGGCTTCCTACGAGCAGTACTTC. Its protein product is CASSLQGASYEQYF. The whole variable domain, filled in from reference TRBV7-2 and TRBJ2-7, reads GAGVSQSPSNKVTEKGKDVELRCDPISGHTALYWYRQSLGQGLEFLIYFQGNSAPDKSGLPSDRFSAERTGGSVSTLTIQRTQQEDSAVYLCASSLQGASYEQYFGPGTRLTVT.

The chain joins TRBV6-5 to TRBJ1-1, with D possibly TRBD1 on 6 matching bases. The germline gives CDR1 MNHEY, CDR2 SVGAGI. This CDR3 comprises 14 residues. Trimming took 7 bases from V and 0 from J, leaving 12 bases between them. The CDR3 DNA reads TGTGCCAGCAATAACCGACAGGTGAACACTGAAGCTTTCTTT. It translates to CASNNRQVNTEAFF.

V is TRBV28 and J is TRBJ1-1; no reliable D call. V dropped 5 bases and J dropped 4 bases, with 17 bases sitting between them. Germline assignment: CDR1 MDHEN and CDR2 SYDVKM. This CDR3 is built from 15 residues. In nucleotides, the CDR3 is TGTGCCAGCAGTCCTAGCAAGGTGTTGAGCACTGAAGCTTTCTTT. This sequence encodes CASSPSKVLSTEAFF.

In this sample, this clone turned up once. The chain couples TRBV6-2 or TRBV6-3 to TRBJ2-2; TRBD2 matches at 7 bases. Losses at the gene ends were 1 base for V and 6 bases for J; bases not matched to a gene: 5. Per germline, CDR1 MNHEY and CDR2 SVGEGT. This CDR3 spans 15 amino acids. CDR3 region: CASSYWGGTSGELFF. The CDR3 bases are TGTGCCAGCAGTTACTGGGGGGGAACGTCCGGGGAGCTGTTTTTT.